Sequencing of this T cell receptor beta chain was carried out in a study of cytomegalovirus exposure and HLA in healthy donors. The PCR was carried out with 60 Vbeta primers and 13 Jbeta primers. Profiling relied on immunoSEQ multiplex PCR, and the TCRdb table lists in-frame clones only, not all of them. The data contain 95,000 to 150,000 clones, over 50% of them singletons. V was trimmed by 0 bases and J by 6 bases, leaving 10 bases between them. There are 14 residues in the CDR3. Germline assignment: CDR1 SGHRS and CDR2 YFSETQ. The chain combines TRBV5-1 with TRBJ2-1, with no clear D. Sequencing was done on a sample of PBMCs. The sequence was obtained from a woman in her thirties or forties in good health and CMV-seropositive. Written as DNA, the CDR3 is TGCGCCAGCAGCTTGGTACCGACAAGCAATGAGCAGTTCTTC. This gives the protein CASSLVPTSNEQFF.